Each of the 30 T cell receptor beta chains below was sequenced from the same sample in a study of shared clonotypes between healthy human individuals. The repertoire was sequenced with immunoSEQ multiplex PCR; TCRdb's copy has only in-frame clones and lacks some. The profile shows about 2 million clones, approximately 94% of them singletons. The naive CD8 population came from CD45RO-negative cells selected for CCR7, without terminally differentiated effector memory CD45RA+ cells. Sequenced input: naive CD8+ T cells sorted from blood. The receptors shown here come from a man between 18 and 29 years old in good health.

The V gene is TRBV14, the J gene TRBJ1-1; D ambiguous. There are 14 residues in the CDR3. V was pared by 5 bases and J by 2 bases, with 12 bases between. The V gene's germline CDR1 is SGHDN and CDR2 FVKESK. CDR3 in DNA: TGTGCCAGCAGCAGCATGGGTTTTAACACTGAAGCTTTCTTT. Translated, it gives CASSSMGFNTEAFF. The full variable domain, completed using reference TRBV14 and TRBJ1-1, is EAGVTQFPSHSVIEKGQTVTLRCDPISGHDNLYWYRRVMGKEIKFLLHFVKESKQDESGMPNNRFLAERTGGTYSTLKVQPAELEDSGVYFCASSSMGFNTEAFFGQGTRLTVV.

The chain recombines TRBV6-1 with TRBJ2-1; maybe TRBD2 (5 bases). Germline V lookup: CDR1 MNHNS, CDR2 SASEGT. V shed 3 bases and J shed 14 bases, with 14 bases lying between them. The CDR3 has 12 residues. The CDR3 DNA reads TGTGCCAGCAGTGACGTAGAAAGAGCGGAGTTCTTC. Amino acid sequence: CASSDVERAEFF.

The rearrangement joins TRBV13 to TRBJ2-3; D not certain. The V and J ends lost 1 base and 3 bases respectively, with 5 bases between them. Germline CDR1 reads PRHDT; CDR2 reads FYEKMQ (reference sequence). The CDR3 totals 13 residues. The CDR3 loop is CASSLERTDTQYF. The CDR3 DNA reads TGTGCCAGCAGCTTAGAAAGGACAGATACGCAGTATTTT.

This chain uses TRBV27 with TRBJ1-5; TRBD1 is a possible D gene (5 bases). The CDR3 has 14 amino acids. Germline values: CDR1 MNHEY, CDR2 SMNVEV (reference sequence). Trimming took 6 bases from V and 3 from J, leaving 12 bases between them. The CDR3 DNA follows: TGTGCCAGCAGCATGGGGCAGCTCAATCAGCCCCAGCATTTT. Translating gives CASSMGQLNQPQHF.

The chain combines TRBV7-3 with TRBJ1-1, with 8 bases identical to TRBD1. Germline CDR1 and CDR2: SGHTA and FQGTGA. The CDR3 sequence is 13 residues long. The trim removed 5 bases at V and 5 bases at J, leaving 4 bases unmatched. The CDR3 is CASSPTGETEAFF. DNA of the CDR3: TGTGCCAGCAGCCCGACAGGGGAAACTGAAGCTTTCTTT.

The chain employs TRBV11-2 and TRBJ2-2, with 11 positions matching TRBD2. Germline lookup yields CDR1 SGHAT and CDR2 FQNNGV. V lost 5 bases and J lost 0; bases outside the gene matches: 2. The CDR3 consists of 16 residues. The CDR3 DNA follows: TGTGCCAGCAGCGGTAGCGGGGGGGCGAACACCGGGGAGCTGTTTTTT. Its protein product is CASSGSGGANTGELFF.

The rearrangement joins TRBV13 to TRBJ2-2, with no clear D. Germline V gene sequence: CDR1 PRHDT, CDR2 FYEKMQ (reference sequence). The CDR3 is 15 amino acids. Deletions cut 0 bases from V and 3 bases from J, with 8 bases between. In nucleotides, the CDR3 is TGTGCCAGCAGCTTAGGAAGCCCCGACACCGGGGAGCTGTTTTTT. Its protein product is CASSLGSPDTGELFF.

The rearrangement uses TRBV27 and TRBJ2-1, with 8 positions matching TRBD2. The CDR3 has 14 residues. Looked up from germline, CDR1 is MNHEY and CDR2 is SMNVEV (reference sequence). Losses at the gene ends were 6 bases for V and 4 bases for J; bases not matched to a gene: 5. CDR3 sequence reads: CASSREGDYNEQFF. In DNA, the CDR3 is TGTGCCAGCAGCCGGGAGGGGGATTACAATGAGCAGTTCTTC.

With respect to this clone: The same CDR3 arises from other DNA sequences in this sample as well. The chain links TRBV29-1 to TRBJ2-1; D is perhaps TRBD2 (7 bases). Germline V gene lookup returns CDR1 SQVTM and CDR2 ANQGSEA. The CDR3 covers 13 residues. V was clipped by 5 bases and J by 0 bases, with 8 bases between them. In nucleotides, the CDR3 is TGCAGCGTTAGGGGGGGCTCCTACAATGAGCAGTTCTTC. Translated: CSVRGGSYNEQFF.

Remarks on this clone: Distinct nucleotide sequences in the sample also encode this CDR3. The chain employs TRBV27 and TRBJ1-4, with D hard to call. V lost 3 bases and J lost 7, with 3 bases in between. The CDR3 loop spans 11 amino acids. Germline V CDR1 and CDR2: MNHEY, SMNVEV (reference sequence). The CDR3 sequence: CASSFGEKLFF. The DNA of the CDR3 is TGTGCCAGCAGTTTTGGTGAAAAACTGTTTTTT.

The chain combines TRBV4-1 with TRBJ2-3; D gene ambiguous. Germline CDR1 is MGHRA and CDR2 is YSYEKL. V was pared by 5 bases and J by 6 bases, with 6 bases between. CDR3 length: 11 residues. The CDR3 nucleotides read TGCGCCAGCAGCGATTACGATACGCAGTATTTT. It translates to CASSDYDTQYF.

The chain is built from TRBV19 and TRBJ2-7; 9 bases match TRBD2. Germline CDR1 LNHDA, CDR2 SQIVND (reference sequence). The CDR3 runs 15 residues. V was clipped by 6 bases and J by 0 bases; unmatched bases: 6. CDR3 sequence (DNA): TGTGCCAGTAGCCCAGCGGGAGGCCCCTCCTACGAGCAGTACTTC. The encoded protein is CASSPAGGPSYEQYF.

This clone was seen once. The chain employs TRBV18 and TRBJ2-1; no clear D. Germline CDR1 and CDR2: KGHSH and LQKENI. Trimming took off 4 bases at V and 2 bases at J, with 12 bases between the two ends. This CDR3 has 15 residues. CDR3 region: CASSRPLGTYNEQFF. In DNA form, the CDR3 reads TGTGCCAGCTCACGTCCCTTGGGCACCTACAATGAGCAGTTCTTC.

Notes on this clone: This sample includes further DNA sequences coding for the same CDR3. The chain is built from TRBV27 and TRBJ2-7; tentative D call: TRBD2 (5 bases). The CDR3 runs 14 residues. Trimming took off 4 bases at V and 0 bases at J, with 10 bases between the two ends. The germline gives CDR1 MNHEY, CDR2 SMNVEV (reference sequence). CDR3 amino acids: CASSWTGSSYEQYF. The CDR3 DNA is TGTGCCAGCAGTTGGACGGGGAGCTCCTACGAGCAGTACTTC.

The V call is TRBV7-9, the J call TRBJ1-2; D is unresolved. V dropped 4 bases and J dropped 4 bases, with 19 bases sitting between them. CDR1 SEHNR and CDR2 FQNEAQ come from the germline V gene (reference sequence). The CDR3 spans 16 residues. The CDR3 is CASSSLLMQESYGYTF. The CDR3 region has the DNA TGTGCCAGCAGCTCGCTTCTAATGCAGGAGTCCTATGGCTACACCTTC.

V and J are TRBV6-6 and TRBJ1-2; D unresolved. The germline V and J ends were trimmed by 5 bases and 3 bases, with 16 bases remaining between them. This CDR3 region has 15 residues. Germline V gene data show CDR1 as MNHNY and CDR2 as SVGAGI (reference sequence). The CDR3 DNA sequence: TGTGCCAGCAGTCACACCCCCCGGGGTGACTATGGCTACACCTTC. Translation: CASSHTPRGDYGYTF.

This chain connects TRBV27 to TRBJ2-1; no clear D. Germline assignment: CDR1 MNHEY and CDR2 SMNVEV (reference sequence). The CDR3 is 14 amino acids. Trimming removed 3 bases from V and 4 bases from J, with 10 bases in between. The CDR3 protein is CASSLGGRYNEQFF. The CDR3, as DNA: TGTGCCAGCAGTTTGGGTGGCCGGTACAATGAGCAGTTCTTC.

J is TRBJ1-5 and V is TRBV19, with a possible D match to TRBD1 (5 bases). Germline-derived CDR1 and CDR2 are LNHDA and SQIVND (reference sequence). Trimming removed 8 bases at V and 9 bases at J, with 14 bases between. This CDR3 spans 12 amino acids. This CDR3 reads CASESGKWPQHF. CDR3 DNA: TGTGCCAGTGAATCAGGGAAATGGCCCCAGCATTTT.

This chain uses TRBV5-1 with TRBJ2-7; D gene uncertain. The CDR3 contains 12 residues. Germline V gene sequence: CDR1 SGHRS, CDR2 YFSETQ. The V end lost 2 bases, the J end lost 5 bases, and 8 bases lay between the germline ends. Here the CDR3 DNA reads TGCGCCAGCAGCTTCAAGGGTCACGAGCAGTACTTC. As protein: CASSFKGHEQYF.

J is TRBJ2-7 and V is TRBV4-1; TRBD2 is a possible D gene (6 bases). Trimming shortened V by 1 base and J by 0 bases, and 10 bases separated the two germline ends. CDR1 MGHRA and CDR2 YSYEKL come from the germline V gene. This CDR3 has 15 residues. In nucleotides, the CDR3 is TGCGCCAGCAGCCAAGTTGTCGGGGGCTCCTACGAGCAGTACTTC. It is translated as CASSQVVGGSYEQYF.

To note about this clone: In the same sample, other DNA sequences code for this CDR3. V and J are TRBV9 and TRBJ2-7; TRBD1 might be the D (6 bases). There are 15 residues in the CDR3. CDR1 and CDR2 from the germline V gene are SGDLS and YYNGEE. The V end lost 0 bases, the J end lost 0 bases, and 10 bases lay between the germline ends. CDR3 DNA sequence: TGTGCCAGCAGCGTAGGGTGGACAGACTCCTACGAGCAGTACTTC. It specifies CASSVGWTDSYEQYF.

On this clone: At the DNA level, this CDR3 is encoded by other sequences in the same sample as well. V is TRBV12-5 and J is TRBJ2-7; D unclear. Germline CDR1 reads LGHNT; CDR2 reads FRNRAP. The V end lost 1 base, the J end lost 2 bases, and 6 bases lay between the germline ends. The CDR3 runs 13 residues. CDR3 sequence (DNA): TGTGCTAGTGGTTTGGGACAAACCTACGAGCAGTACTTC. Its protein product is CASGLGQTYEQYF.

This chain connects TRBV28 to TRBJ2-3, with 9 nucleotides matching TRBD2. With V trimmed by 6 bases and J by 2 bases, 3 bases remained unmatched. Germline V gene lookup returns CDR1 MDHEN and CDR2 SYDVKM. CDR3 length equals 14 residues. The CDR3 is CASRLAGATDTQYF. The CDR3 coding sequence is TGTGCCAGCAGGTTAGCGGGGGCCACAGATACGCAGTATTTT.

This clone is a singleton in its sample. The rearrangement uses TRBV2 and TRBJ2-7; D is ambiguous. The ends were cut back, 5 bases at V and 9 bases at J, with 29 bases in the middle. The CDR3 totals 17 residues. The germline gives CDR1 SNHLY, CDR2 FYNNEI. CDR3 DNA: TGTGCCAGCAGTTCTCAGATCTATTCCTCGGCCTCCCCCGGGCAGTACTTC. It codes for CASSSQIYSSASPGQYF.

The chain combines TRBV5-1 with TRBJ2-2, with a possible D match to TRBD1 (5 bases). V lost 0 bases and J 6 bases, leaving 21 bases between the germline ends. The CDR3 runs 18 residues. Germline loops: CDR1 SGHRS, CDR2 YFSETQ. CDR3 amino acids: CASSLAVVWQGEAGELFF. The CDR3 DNA sequence: TGCGCCAGCAGCTTGGCTGTGGTTTGGCAGGGTGAGGCCGGGGAGCTGTTTTTT.

V gene TRBV27 combines with J gene TRBJ1-2; the D gene is possibly TRBD1 (5 bases). Trimming left V 5 bases short and J 0 bases short, with 13 bases between. The germline V gene has CDR1 MNHEY and CDR2 SMNVEV (reference sequence). This CDR3 has 15 amino acids. This CDR3 is CASSPTGTANYGYTF. The CDR3, as DNA: TGTGCCAGCAGTCCCACCGGGACGGCTAACTATGGCTACACCTTC.

The genes are TRBV19 and TRBJ2-7, with a weak D call TRBD1 (6 bases). V lost 2 bases, J lost 6 bases, and 14 bases lay in between. From germline, CDR1 is LNHDA and CDR2 SQIVND (reference sequence). This CDR3 comprises 14 residues. CDR3 in amino acids: CASSIWGQGGEQYF. CDR3 sequence (DNA): TGTGCCAGTAGTATATGGGGGCAGGGCGGCGAGCAGTACTTC.

The gene calls are TRBV28 and TRBJ1-5, with D possibly matching TRBD1 (6 bases). This CDR3 comprises 18 residues. V was cut by 5 bases and J by 1 base, with 21 bases left in between. Germline V lookup: CDR1 MDHEN, CDR2 SYDVKM. The CDR3 protein is CASSPRGVAFGSNQPQHF. CDR3 DNA sequence: TGTGCCAGCAGTCCGAGGGGGGTGGCCTTCGGAAGCAATCAGCCCCAGCATTTT.

The CDR3 region has the DNA TGTGCCAGCAGCGGACTGACCTACGAGCAGTACTTC. This gives the protein CASSGLTYEQYF. The chain recombines TRBV9 with TRBJ2-7; D unresolved. The CDR3 sequence is 12 residues long. Trimming left V 3 bases short and J 2 bases short, with 6 bases between. Looked up from germline, CDR1 is SGDLS and CDR2 is YYNGEE.

This clone was seen a single time. The chain has TRBV29-1 and TRBJ2-2; D unclear. CDR3 length: 11 amino acids. Per germline, CDR1 SQVTM and CDR2 ANQGSEA. The V and J ends lost 3 bases and 6 bases respectively, with 5 bases between them. The DNA of the CDR3 is TGCAGCGTTGACGGCGCCGGGGAGCTGTTTTTT. Translating it yields CSVDGAGELFF.